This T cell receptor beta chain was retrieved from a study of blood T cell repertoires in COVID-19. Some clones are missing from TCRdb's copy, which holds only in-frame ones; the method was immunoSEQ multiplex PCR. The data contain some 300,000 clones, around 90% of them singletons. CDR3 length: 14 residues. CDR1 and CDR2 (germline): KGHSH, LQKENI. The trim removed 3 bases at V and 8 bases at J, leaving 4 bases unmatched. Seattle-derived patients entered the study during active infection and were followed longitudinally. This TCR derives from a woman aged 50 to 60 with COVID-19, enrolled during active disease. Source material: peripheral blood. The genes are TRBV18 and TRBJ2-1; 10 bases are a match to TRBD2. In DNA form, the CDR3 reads TGTGCCAGCTCACCGTCTAGCGGGAGCCATGAGCAGTTCTTC. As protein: CASSPSSGSHEQFF.